This paragraph covers one T cell receptor beta chain sequence. Here the CDR3 omits its conserved ending phenylalanine or tryptophan, so a read error is the likely source. The limits of the CDR3 on the DNA are not certain, so only TCRdb's listed CDR3 is given. These data belong to a study of tumor-infiltrating lymphocytes in oesophageal squamous cell carcinoma. In TCRdb, the PCR reads were re-called with MiXCR into one record per CDR3 protein. The sample carries some 25,000 distinct CDR3 sequences, around 40% recorded once. The CDR3 extends over 16 residues, inclusive of both ends. The sequence came from a male donor with esophageal squamous cell carcinoma. The rearrangement links TRBV12-3 or TRBV12-4 to TRBJ2-1; TRBD1 is the table's D call and was not checked against the DNA. Sequencing input: esophageal tumor tissue. This CDR3 reads CASSRPTENYGYTFGS.